These T cell receptor beta chains were read from a single sample in a study of blood T cell repertoires in COVID-19. Measured with immunoSEQ multiplex PCR; TCRdb has only the in-frame clones, and not every one. The table includes 150,000 to 200,000 clones, under 90% detected once. Sequencing was carried out using PBMCs or T cells enriched from blood (not recorded which). The receptors were sampled from a man aged 45-65 years who had recovered from COVID-19. The CDR3 runs from the conserved cysteine through the conserved F or W. The D gene is left open where the match is weak. Expanded clones get a size class; other rows say once, few or many, or leave the size out.

CDR3 DNA | CDR3 protein | J gene | clone size | D gene | V gene
TGTGCCAGCAGTCAAGATCGGGAGACCCAGTACTTC | CASSQDRETQYF | TRBJ2-5 | few | NA | TRBV5-4
TGTGCCAGCTCACCACCGGGGCAGGGCTCCGTAGACACTGAAGCTTTCTTT | CASSPPGQGSVDTEAFF | TRBJ1-1 | few | NA | TRBV18
TGTGCCATCAGGGAGGACAGTACTAACTATGGCTACACCTTC | CAIREDSTNYGYTF | TRBJ1-2 | NA | NA | TRBV10-3
TGTGCCATCAGCTTCCAGGGGACCGCTGAAGCTTTCTTT | CAISFQGTAEAFF | TRBJ1-1 | NA | NA | TRBV10-3
TGTGCCAGTAGTATCGACAGCTCCTATAATTCACCCCTCCACTTT | CASSIDSSYNSPLHF | TRBJ1-6 | NA | NA | TRBV19
TGTGCCAGCAGCTTAATACAGGGGGCGGGTGGGGCCAACGTCCTGACTTTC | CASSLIQGAGGANVLTF | TRBJ2-6 | NA | TRBD1 | TRBV11-2
TGTGCCAGCAGCTTGGCGGCAGCGGGGGCCGGGGGGTGGTTCTTC | CASSLAAAGAGGWFF | TRBJ2-1 | NA | TRBD2 | TRBV5-4
TGCGCCAGCAGATTTTACCAGACTAGCGGAGTATACAATGAGCAGTTCTTC | CASRFYQTSGVYNEQFF | TRBJ2-1 | NA | TRBD2 | TRBV5-1
TGTGCCAGCAGCTTAGGGTCGCAGGTGAACACTGAAGCTTTCTTT | CASSLGSQVNTEAFF | TRBJ1-1 | few | NA | TRBV7-9
TGTGCCAGCAGCTTAGAGGGGACAGGGGATTCACCCCTCCACTTT | CASSLEGTGDSPLHF | TRBJ1-6 | NA | TRBD1 | TRBV7-3
TGTGCCAGCTCACCACCCGCGGGCCCCTACGAGCAGTACTTC | CASSPPAGPYEQYF | TRBJ2-7 | NA | NA | TRBV18
TGTGCCAGCAGCGTAGAAGGTGGGACAGTCTATGGCTACACCTTC | CASSVEGGTVYGYTF | TRBJ1-2 | NA | TRBD1 | TRBV9
TGTGCCAGCAGTTTCGAGCGCAACAATGAGCAGTTCTTC | CASSFERNNEQFF | TRBJ2-1 | NA | NA | TRBV6-2/TRBV6-3
TGTGCCAGCAGAGCGGGGGCCACGAGCGATGAGCAGTTCTTC | CASRAGATSDEQFF | TRBJ2-1 | NA | TRBD2 | TRBV7-3
TGTGCCAGCAGCTTAAGCGGGGTGAGCCCCTACGAGCAGTACTTC | CASSLSGVSPYEQYF | TRBJ2-7 | NA | TRBD2 | TRBV7-2
TGTGCCAGCAGCTTAGGGGCAGGGGGCGGTATCACTGAAGCTTTCTTT | CASSLGAGGGITEAFF | TRBJ1-1 | NA | TRBD1 | TRBV7-2
TGCGCCAGCAGCTTCTCCGGGACAGGGAGCACAGATACGCAGTATTTT | CASSFSGTGSTDTQYF | TRBJ2-3 | NA | TRBD1 | TRBV5-1
TGTGCCAGCAGCGTAGAGGTAGCGGGGGCCTACAATGAGCAGTTCTTC | CASSVEVAGAYNEQFF | TRBJ2-1 | NA | TRBD2 | TRBV9
TGTGCCTGGAGATCGGCCAGGGTAGGCGAGCAGTACTTC | CAWRSARVGEQYF | TRBJ2-7 | NA | NA | TRBV30
TGTGCCAGCACCCTCGCTCTGGGCCCTGGAAACACCATATATTTT | CASTLALGPGNTIYF | TRBJ1-3 | NA | NA | TRBV6-5
TGTGCCTGGACAGGGATTAATCAGCCCCAGCATTTT | CAWTGINQPQHF | TRBJ1-5 | once | NA | TRBV30
TGTGCCAGCAGAAGACAGGGGTACGGTGGCTACACCTTC | CASRRQGYGGYTF | TRBJ1-2 | NA | TRBD1 | TRBV12-3/TRBV12-4
TGTGCCAGCAGCCCGGACTTGTGGAATTCACCCCTCCACTTT | CASSPDLWNSPLHF | TRBJ1-6 | NA | NA | TRBV3-1/TRBV3-2
TGTGCCAGCAGCTTAGTTGCAGGGGACACTGAAGCTTTCTTT | CASSLVAGDTEAFF | TRBJ1-1 | NA | NA | TRBV7-9
TGTGCCAGCAGCCTGACAGGGGACAATCAGCCCCAGCATTTT | CASSLTGDNQPQHF | TRBJ1-5 | NA | TRBD1 | TRBV27
TGTGCCAGCAGTGGGACTAGCGGGGGCACAGATACGCAGTATTTT | CASSGTSGGTDTQYF | TRBJ2-3 | NA | TRBD2 | TRBV2
TGCGCCAGCAGTCAACCATCCCACCCAGGGGTTGGAGAGACCCAGTACTTC | CASSQPSHPGVGETQYF | TRBJ2-5 | once | NA | TRBV23-1
TGTGCCAGCAGCTCCACCGGGATCGACAATGAGCAGTTCTTC | CASSSTGIDNEQFF | TRBJ2-1 | NA | NA | TRBV7-3
TGCAGCGTTGAAGGCGAGGGCCGCGGGGGCTACACCTTC | CSVEGEGRGGYTF | TRBJ1-2 | NA | NA | TRBV29-1
TGCAGCGTTGAAACCAGGGGATCTGGAAACACCATATATTTT | CSVETRGSGNTIYF | TRBJ1-3 | few | NA | TRBV29-1
TGTGCCAGCAGCCAAGAGGGTACTAGCGGGAAGAACACCGGGGAGCTGTTTTTT | CASSQEGTSGKNTGELFF | TRBJ2-2 | NA | TRBD2 | TRBV3-1/TRBV3-2
TGTGCCATCCCCAAGGACAGGGAGAACACTGAAGCTTTCTTT | CAIPKDRENTEAFF | TRBJ1-1 | NA | TRBD1 | TRBV10-3
TGTGCCAGCAGCTCCGCCAGCGGGGGTTTGACCGGGGAGCTGTTTTTT | CASSSASGGLTGELFF | TRBJ2-2 | once | TRBD2 | TRBV7-3
TGTGCCAGCTCACCACCGTCTAGCGGGGGGACCTACGAGCAGTACTTC | CASSPPSSGGTYEQYF | TRBJ2-7 | NA | TRBD2 | TRBV18
TGTGCCAGCAGTGAGAGAAGCGGGGGGCTTACGCAGTATTTT | CASSERSGGLTQYF | TRBJ2-3 | NA | TRBD2 | TRBV2
TGTGCCATCAGTGAGTCTTACAGGGAGAGTGGCTACACCTTC | CAISESYRESGYTF | TRBJ1-2 | once | NA | TRBV10-3
TGCGCCAGCAGTCTTTACAGGAGCTATGGCTACACCTTC | CASSLYRSYGYTF | TRBJ1-2 | NA | NA | TRBV10-2
TGCGCCAGCAGCTTGATGGGAGTGCCACAAGAGACCCAGTACTTC | CASSLMGVPQETQYF | TRBJ2-5 | NA | NA | TRBV5-1
TGTGCCACCAGCAGAGAGCGTGCGGGGACAGATACGCAGTATTTT | CATSRERAGTDTQYF | TRBJ2-3 | NA | NA | TRBV15
TGCGCCAGCAGCCAAGATCGTGGGGACAGGGGGCTTGGCTACACCTTC | CASSQDRGDRGLGYTF | TRBJ1-2 | NA | TRBD1 | TRBV4-3
TGTGCCAGCAGTCCGGGACAGGGACAGAGTAATGAAAAACTGTTTTTT | CASSPGQGQSNEKLFF | TRBJ1-4 | NA | TRBD1 | TRBV16
TGCGCCAGCAGCACCCGGACTAGCGGAAACAATGAGCAGTTCTTC | CASSTRTSGNNEQFF | TRBJ2-1 | NA | TRBD2 | TRBV5-1